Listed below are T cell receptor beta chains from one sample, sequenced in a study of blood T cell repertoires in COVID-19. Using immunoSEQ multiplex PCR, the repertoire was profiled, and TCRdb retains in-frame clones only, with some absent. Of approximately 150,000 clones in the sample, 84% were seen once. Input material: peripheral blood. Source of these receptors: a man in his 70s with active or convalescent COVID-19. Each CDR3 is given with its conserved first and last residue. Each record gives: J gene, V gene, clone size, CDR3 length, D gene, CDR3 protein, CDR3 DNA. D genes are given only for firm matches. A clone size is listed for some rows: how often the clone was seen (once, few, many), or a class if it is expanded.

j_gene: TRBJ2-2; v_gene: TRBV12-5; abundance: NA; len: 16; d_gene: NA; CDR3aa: CASGLGRGENTGELFF; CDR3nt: TGTGCTAGTGGTTTGGGCAGGGGCGAAAACACCGGGGAGCTGTTTTTT
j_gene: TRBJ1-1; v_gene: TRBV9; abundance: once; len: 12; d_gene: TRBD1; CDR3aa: CASSPRTGEAFF; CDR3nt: TGTGCCAGCAGCCCCCGGACAGGGGAAGCTTTCTTT
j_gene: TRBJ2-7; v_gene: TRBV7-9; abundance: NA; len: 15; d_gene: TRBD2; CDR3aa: CASSLDLADSYEQYF; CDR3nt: TGTGCCAGCAGCTTAGACCTAGCGGACTCCTACGAGCAGTACTTC
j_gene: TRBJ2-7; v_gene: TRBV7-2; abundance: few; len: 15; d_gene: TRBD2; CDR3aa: CASSLGLAGGNEQYF; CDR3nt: TGTGCCAGCAGCTTAGGGCTAGCGGGGGGCAACGAGCAGTACTTC
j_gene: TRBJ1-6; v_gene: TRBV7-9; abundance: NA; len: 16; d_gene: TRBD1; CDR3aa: CASSPVGGQGLRALHF; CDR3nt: TGTGCCAGCAGCCCGGTAGGGGGACAGGGTCTCCGGGCCCTCCACTTT
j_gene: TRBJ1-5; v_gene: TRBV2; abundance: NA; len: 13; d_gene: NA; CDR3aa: CASKAYSNQPQHF; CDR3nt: TGTGCCAGCAAAGCCTACAGCAATCAGCCCCAGCATTTT
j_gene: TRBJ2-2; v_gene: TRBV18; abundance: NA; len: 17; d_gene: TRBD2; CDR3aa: CASSPPAASGRTGELFF; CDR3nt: TGTGCCAGCTCACCACCCGCGGCTAGCGGGAGGACCGGGGAGCTGTTTTTT
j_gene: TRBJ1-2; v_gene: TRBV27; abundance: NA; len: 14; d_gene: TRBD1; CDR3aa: CASSFLGQNYGYTF; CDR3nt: TGTGCCAGCAGTTTTTTGGGACAGAACTATGGCTACACCTTC
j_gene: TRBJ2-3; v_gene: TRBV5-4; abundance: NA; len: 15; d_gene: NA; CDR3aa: CASRLTGQTTDTQYF; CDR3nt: TGTGCCAGCAGACTGACAGGACAGACAACAGATACGCAGTATTTT
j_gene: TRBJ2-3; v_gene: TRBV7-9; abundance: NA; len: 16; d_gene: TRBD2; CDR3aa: CASSPPTSDSTDTQYF; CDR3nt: TGTGCCAGCAGCCCCCCGACTAGCGACAGCACAGATACGCAGTATTTT
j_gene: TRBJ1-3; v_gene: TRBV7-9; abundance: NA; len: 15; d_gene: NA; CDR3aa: CASSPDGFSGNTIYF; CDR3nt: TGTGCCAGCAGCCCTGACGGGTTCTCTGGAAACACCATATATTTT
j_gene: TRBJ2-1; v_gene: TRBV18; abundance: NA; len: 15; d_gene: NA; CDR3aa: CASSPRRSGMVEQFF; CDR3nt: TGTGCCAGCTCACCACGGAGGAGTGGAATGGTGGAGCAGTTCTTC
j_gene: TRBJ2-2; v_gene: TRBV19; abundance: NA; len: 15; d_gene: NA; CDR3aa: CASARPAGTSGELFF; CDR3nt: TGTGCCTCCGCCCGTCCTGCGGGGACGAGCGGGGAGCTGTTTTTT
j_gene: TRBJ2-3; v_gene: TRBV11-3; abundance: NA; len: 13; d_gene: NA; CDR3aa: CASSLSGTDTQYF; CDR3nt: TGTGCCAGCAGCTTATCCGGCACAGATACGCAGTATTTT
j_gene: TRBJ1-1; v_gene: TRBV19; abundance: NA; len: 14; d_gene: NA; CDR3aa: CASSIRGRETEAFF; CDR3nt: TGTGCCAGTAGTATCAGGGGAAGGGAAACTGAAGCTTTCTTT
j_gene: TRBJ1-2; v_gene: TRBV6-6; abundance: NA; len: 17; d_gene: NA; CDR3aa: CASSPITGSQIGYGYTF; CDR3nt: TGTGCCAGCAGTCCCATCACGGGTAGCCAGATTGGCTATGGCTACACCTTC
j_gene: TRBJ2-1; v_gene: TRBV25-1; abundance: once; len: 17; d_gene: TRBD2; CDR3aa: CASSESGLAGIMDEQFF; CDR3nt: TGTGCCAGCAGTGAATCCGGACTAGCGGGAATAATGGATGAGCAGTTCTTC
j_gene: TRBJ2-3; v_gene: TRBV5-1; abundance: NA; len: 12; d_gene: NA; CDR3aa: CASSPGLDTQYF; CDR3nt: TGCGCCAGCAGCCCGGGACTTGATACGCAGTATTTT
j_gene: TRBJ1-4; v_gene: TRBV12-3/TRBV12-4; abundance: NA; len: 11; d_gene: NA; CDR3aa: CASSLQGKLFF; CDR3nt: TGTGCCAGCAGTTTACAGGGAAAACTGTTTTTT
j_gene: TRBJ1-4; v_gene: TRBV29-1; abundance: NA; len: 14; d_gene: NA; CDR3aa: CSVGMGLPNEKLFF; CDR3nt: TGCAGCGTTGGAATGGGCCTTCCTAATGAAAAACTGTTTTTT
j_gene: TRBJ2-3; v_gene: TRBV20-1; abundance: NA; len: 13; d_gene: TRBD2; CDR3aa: CSASTGGTDTQYF; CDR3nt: TGCAGTGCTAGTACGGGGGGGACAGATACGCAGTATTTT
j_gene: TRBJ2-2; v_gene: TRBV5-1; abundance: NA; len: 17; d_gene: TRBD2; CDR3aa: CASSLAAAGANTGELFF; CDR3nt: TGCGCCAGCAGCTTGGCCGCGGCGGGGGCGAACACCGGGGAGCTGTTTTTT
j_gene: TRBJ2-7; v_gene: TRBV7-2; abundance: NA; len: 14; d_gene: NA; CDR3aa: CASSLAGGLYEQYF; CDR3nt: TGTGCCAGCAGCTTAGCGGGGGGGCTCTACGAGCAGTACTTC
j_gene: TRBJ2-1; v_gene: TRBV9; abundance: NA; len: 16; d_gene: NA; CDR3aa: CASSVFGQLIGDEQFF; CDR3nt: TGTGCCAGCAGCGTTTTTGGACAGCTTATTGGAGATGAGCAGTTCTTC
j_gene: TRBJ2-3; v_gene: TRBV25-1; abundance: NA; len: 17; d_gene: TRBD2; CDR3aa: CASSDGLAGPSTDTQYF; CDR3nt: TGTGCCAGCAGCGACGGACTAGCGGGCCCTAGCACAGATACGCAGTATTTT
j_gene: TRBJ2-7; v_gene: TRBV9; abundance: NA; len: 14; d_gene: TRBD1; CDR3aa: CASSKRDREDEQYF; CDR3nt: TGTGCCAGCAGCAAGCGGGACAGGGAGGACGAGCAGTACTTC
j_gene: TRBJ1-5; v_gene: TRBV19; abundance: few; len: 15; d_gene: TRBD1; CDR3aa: CASSIGQGIGQPQHF; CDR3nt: TGTGCCAGTAGTATCGGACAGGGAATAGGACAGCCCCAGCATTTT
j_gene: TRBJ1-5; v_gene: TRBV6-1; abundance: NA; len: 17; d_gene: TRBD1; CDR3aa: CASSERGDRYSNQPQHF; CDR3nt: TGTGCCAGCAGTGAAAGGGGGGACAGATATAGCAATCAGCCCCAGCATTTT
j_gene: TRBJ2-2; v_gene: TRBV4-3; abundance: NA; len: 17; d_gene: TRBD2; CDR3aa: CASSQASRTSRTGELFF; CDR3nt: TGCGCCAGCAGCCAAGCCTCCAGGACTAGTAGGACCGGGGAGCTGTTTTTT
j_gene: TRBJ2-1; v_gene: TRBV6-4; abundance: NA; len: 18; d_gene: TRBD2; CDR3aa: CASSDSGTSGRGAVEQFF; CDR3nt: TGTGCCAGCAGTGACTCTGGGACTAGCGGGAGAGGGGCGGTTGAGCAGTTCTTC
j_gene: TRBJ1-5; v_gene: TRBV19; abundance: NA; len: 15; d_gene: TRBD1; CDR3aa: CASGTGFRSNQPQHF; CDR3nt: TGTGCCAGTGGGACAGGCTTCCGCAGCAATCAGCCCCAGCATTTT
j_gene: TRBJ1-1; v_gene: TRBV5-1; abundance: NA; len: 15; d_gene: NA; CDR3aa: CASSSVRMVDTEAFF; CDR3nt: TGCGCCAGCAGCTCGGTCCGAATGGTAGACACTGAAGCTTTCTTT